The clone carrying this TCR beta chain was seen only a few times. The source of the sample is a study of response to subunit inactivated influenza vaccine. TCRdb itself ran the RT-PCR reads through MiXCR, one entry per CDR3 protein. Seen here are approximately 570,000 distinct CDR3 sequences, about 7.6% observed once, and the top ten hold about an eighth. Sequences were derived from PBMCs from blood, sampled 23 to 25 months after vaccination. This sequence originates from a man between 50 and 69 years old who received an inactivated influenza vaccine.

The CDR3 protein is CASSITSGANEQFF. CDR3 sequence (DNA): TGTGCCAGTAGTATTACTAGCGGGGCCAATGAGCAGTTCTTC. This sequence joins TRBV19 and TRBJ2-1; 10 positions match TRBD2. The CDR3 runs 14 residues. Germline lookup yields CDR1 LNHDA and CDR2 SQIVND (reference sequence). The V segment lost 3 bases and the J segment 6 bases; nucleotides outside the gene matches: 2.